This TCR beta chain was captured in a study of response to subunit inactivated influenza vaccine. Overall study findings and caveats: Authors suggested seasonal influenza vaccinations each recruit few new T cells.

TCRdb re-derived calls from the RT-PCR reads in MiXCR, one entry per CDR3 protein. The table records hundreds of thousands of distinct CDR3 sequences, 15% to 19% of them present only once. A word on this clonotype: Antigen specificity is unknown.

The clonotype was recovered from a man aged 50 to 59 who received an inactivated influenza vaccine. This specimen was PBMCs from blood, taken roughly 13 days after vaccination.

The CDR3 region has the DNA TGCAGCGTTGAACCGACGGACCTCCGAGGCTACACCTTC. It is translated as CSVEPTDLRGYTF. V usage is TRBV29-1 and J usage is TRBJ1-2; D gene unclear. The CDR3 covers 13 residues. V lost 2 bases to trimming and J lost 8 bases, with 15 bases between them. CDR1 and CDR2 (germline): SQVTM, ANQGSEA.